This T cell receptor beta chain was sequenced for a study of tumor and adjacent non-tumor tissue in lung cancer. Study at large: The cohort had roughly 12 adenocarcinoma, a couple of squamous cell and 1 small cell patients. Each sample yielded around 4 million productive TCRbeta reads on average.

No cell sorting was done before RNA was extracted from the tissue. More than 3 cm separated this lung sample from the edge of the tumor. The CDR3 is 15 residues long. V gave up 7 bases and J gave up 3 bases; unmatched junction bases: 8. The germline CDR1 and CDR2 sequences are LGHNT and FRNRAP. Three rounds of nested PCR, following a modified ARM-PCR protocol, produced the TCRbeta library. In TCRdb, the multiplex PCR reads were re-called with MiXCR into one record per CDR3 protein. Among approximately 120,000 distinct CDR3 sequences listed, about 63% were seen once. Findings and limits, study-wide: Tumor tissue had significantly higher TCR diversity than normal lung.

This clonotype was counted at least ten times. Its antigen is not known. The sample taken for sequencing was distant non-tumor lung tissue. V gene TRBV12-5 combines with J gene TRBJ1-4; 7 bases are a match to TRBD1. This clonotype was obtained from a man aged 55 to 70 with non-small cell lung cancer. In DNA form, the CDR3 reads TGTGCTAGTGTTGACGACAGGGAGGCTAATGAAAAACTGTTTTTT. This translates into CASVDDREANEKLFF.